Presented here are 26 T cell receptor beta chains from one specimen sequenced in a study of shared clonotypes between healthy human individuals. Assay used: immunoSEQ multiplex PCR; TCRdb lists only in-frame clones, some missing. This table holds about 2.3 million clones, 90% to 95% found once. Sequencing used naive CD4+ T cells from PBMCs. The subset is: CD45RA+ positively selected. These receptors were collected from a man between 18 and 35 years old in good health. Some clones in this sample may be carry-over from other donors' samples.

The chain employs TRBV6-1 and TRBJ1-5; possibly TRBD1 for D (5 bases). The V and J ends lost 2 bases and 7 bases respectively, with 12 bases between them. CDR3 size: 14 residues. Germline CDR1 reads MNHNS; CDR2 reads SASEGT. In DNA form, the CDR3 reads TGTGCCAGCAGTGAATGGGACTTTGAGCAGCCCCAGCATTTT. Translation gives CASSEWDFEQPQHF.

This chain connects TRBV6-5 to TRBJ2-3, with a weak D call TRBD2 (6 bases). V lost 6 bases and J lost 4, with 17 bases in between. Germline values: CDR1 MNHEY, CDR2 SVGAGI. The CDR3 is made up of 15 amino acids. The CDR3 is CASSPRRLDPDTQYF. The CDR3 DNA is TGTGCCAGCAGCCCGCGAAGACTAGACCCAGATACGCAGTATTTT.

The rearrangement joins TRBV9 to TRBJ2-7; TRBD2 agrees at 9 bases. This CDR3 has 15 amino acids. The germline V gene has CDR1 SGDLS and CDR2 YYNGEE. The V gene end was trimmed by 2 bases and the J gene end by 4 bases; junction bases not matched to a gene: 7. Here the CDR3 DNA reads TGTGCCAGCAGCGTGGGCGGGAGGGCCGGATACGAGCAGTACTTC. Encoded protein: CASSVGGRAGYEQYF.

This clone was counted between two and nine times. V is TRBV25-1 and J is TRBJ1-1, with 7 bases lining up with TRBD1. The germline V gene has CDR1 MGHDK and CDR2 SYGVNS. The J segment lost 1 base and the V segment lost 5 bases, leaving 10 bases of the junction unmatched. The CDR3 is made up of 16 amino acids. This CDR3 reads CASSPGQARRNTEAFF. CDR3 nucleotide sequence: TGTGCCAGCAGTCCCGGACAGGCTAGGAGGAACACTGAAGCTTTCTTT.

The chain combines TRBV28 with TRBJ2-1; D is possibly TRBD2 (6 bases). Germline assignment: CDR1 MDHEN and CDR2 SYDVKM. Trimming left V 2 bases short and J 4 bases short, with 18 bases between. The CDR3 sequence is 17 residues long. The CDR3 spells CASSLAGPESGYNEQFF. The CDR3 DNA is TGTGCCAGCAGTTTAGCGGGGCCGGAATCTGGATACAATGAGCAGTTCTTC.

The CDR3 coding sequence is TGTGCCAGTTATCGACTAGCGGGAAGGAATGAGCAGTTCTTC. Encoded protein: CASYRLAGRNEQFF. This chain joins TRBV27 and TRBJ2-1, with 11 bases identical to TRBD2. The CDR3 consists of 14 residues. V gave up 9 bases and J gave up 7 bases; unmatched junction bases: 8. Germline V lookup: CDR1 MNHEY, CDR2 SMNVEV (reference sequence).

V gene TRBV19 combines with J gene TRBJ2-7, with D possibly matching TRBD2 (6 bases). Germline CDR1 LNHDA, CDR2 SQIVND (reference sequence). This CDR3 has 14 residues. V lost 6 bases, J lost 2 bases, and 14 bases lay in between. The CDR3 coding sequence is TGTGCCAGTAGGGGGGGACTCCCTACCTACGAGCAGTACTTC. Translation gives CASRGGLPTYEQYF.

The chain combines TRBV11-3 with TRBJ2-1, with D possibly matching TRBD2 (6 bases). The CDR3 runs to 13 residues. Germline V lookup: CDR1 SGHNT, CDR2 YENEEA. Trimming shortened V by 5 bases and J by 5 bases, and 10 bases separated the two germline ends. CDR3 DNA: TGTGCCAGCAGCGCGGGACCCCACAATGAGCAGTTCTTC. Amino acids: CASSAGPHNEQFF.

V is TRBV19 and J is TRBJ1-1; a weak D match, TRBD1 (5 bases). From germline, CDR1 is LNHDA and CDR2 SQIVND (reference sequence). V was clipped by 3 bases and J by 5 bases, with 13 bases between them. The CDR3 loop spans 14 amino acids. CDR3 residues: CASSMGLGETEAFF. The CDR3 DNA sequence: TGTGCCAGTAGTATGGGGTTGGGGGAGACTGAAGCTTTCTTT.

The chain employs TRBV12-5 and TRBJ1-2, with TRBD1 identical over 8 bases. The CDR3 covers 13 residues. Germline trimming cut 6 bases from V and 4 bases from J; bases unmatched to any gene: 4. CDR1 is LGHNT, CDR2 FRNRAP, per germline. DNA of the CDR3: TGTGCTAGTGGGCCGGACAGGGTCTATGGCTACACCTTC. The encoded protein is CASGPDRVYGYTF.

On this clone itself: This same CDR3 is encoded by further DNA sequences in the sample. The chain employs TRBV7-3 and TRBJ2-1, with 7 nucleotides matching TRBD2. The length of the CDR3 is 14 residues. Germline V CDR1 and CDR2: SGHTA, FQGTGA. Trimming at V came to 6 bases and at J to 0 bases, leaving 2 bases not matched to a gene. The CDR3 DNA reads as TGTGCCAGCAGTCCGGGGGGCTCCTACAATGAGCAGTTCTTC. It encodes CASSPGGSYNEQFF.

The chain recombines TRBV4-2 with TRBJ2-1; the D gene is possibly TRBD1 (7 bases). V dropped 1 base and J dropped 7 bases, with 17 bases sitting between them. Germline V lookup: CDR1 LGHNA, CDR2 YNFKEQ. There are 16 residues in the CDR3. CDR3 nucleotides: TGTGCCAGCAGCCAAGTCGTCCAGGGGGGTCGTAATGAGCAGTTCTTC. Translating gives CASSQVVQGGRNEQFF.

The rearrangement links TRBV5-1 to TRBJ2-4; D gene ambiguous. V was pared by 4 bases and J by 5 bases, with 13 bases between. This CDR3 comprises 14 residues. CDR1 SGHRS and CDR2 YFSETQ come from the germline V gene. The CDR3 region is CASSPAGWENIQYF. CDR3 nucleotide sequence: TGCGCCAGCAGCCCCGCAGGATGGGAAAACATTCAGTACTTC.

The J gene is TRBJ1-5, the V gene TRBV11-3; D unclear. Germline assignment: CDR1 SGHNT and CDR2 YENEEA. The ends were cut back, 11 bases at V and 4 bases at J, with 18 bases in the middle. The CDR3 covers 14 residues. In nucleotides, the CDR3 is TGTGCCTCCCGAAATGGGGATTCTAATCAGCCCCAGCATTTT. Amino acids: CASRNGDSNQPQHF.

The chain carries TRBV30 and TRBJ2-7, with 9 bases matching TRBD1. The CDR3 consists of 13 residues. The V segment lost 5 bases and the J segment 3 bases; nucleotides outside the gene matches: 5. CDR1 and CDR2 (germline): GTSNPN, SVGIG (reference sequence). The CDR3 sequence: CAWVRDRVYEQYF. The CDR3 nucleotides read TGTGCCTGGGTACGGGACAGGGTCTACGAGCAGTACTTC.

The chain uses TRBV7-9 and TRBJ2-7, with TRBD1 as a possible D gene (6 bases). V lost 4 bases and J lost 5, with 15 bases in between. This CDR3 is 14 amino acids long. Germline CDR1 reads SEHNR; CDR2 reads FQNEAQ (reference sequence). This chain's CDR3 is CASSSNRVENEQYF. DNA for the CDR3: TGTGCCAGCAGCTCCAACAGGGTTGAGAACGAGCAGTACTTC.

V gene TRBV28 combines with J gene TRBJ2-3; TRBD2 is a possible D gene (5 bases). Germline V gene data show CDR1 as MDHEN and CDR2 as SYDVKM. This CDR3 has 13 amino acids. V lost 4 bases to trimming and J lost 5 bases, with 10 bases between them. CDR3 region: CASSSQDLDTQYF. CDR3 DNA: TGTGCCAGCAGTTCCCAGGACTTAGATACGCAGTATTTT. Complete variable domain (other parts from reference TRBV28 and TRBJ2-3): DVKVTQSSRYLVKRTGEKVFLECVQDMDHENMFWYRQDPGLGLRLIYFSYDVKMKEKGDIPEGYSVSREKKERFSLILESASTNQTSMYLCASSSQDLDTQYFGPGTRLTVL.

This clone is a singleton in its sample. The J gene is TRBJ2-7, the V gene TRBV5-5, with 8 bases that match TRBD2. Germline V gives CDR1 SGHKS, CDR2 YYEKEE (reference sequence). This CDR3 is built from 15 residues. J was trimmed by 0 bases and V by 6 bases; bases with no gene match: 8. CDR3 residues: CASTARGGSSYEQYF. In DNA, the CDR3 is TGTGCCAGCACCGCCCGGGGGGGCAGCTCCTACGAGCAGTACTTC.

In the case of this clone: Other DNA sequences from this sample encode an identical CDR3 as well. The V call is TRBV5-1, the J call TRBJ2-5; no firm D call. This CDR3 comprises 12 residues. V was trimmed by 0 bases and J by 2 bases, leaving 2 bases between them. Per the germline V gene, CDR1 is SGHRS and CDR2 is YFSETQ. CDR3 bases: TGCGCCAGCAGCTTGGCACAAGAGACCCAGTACTTC. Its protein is CASSLAQETQYF.

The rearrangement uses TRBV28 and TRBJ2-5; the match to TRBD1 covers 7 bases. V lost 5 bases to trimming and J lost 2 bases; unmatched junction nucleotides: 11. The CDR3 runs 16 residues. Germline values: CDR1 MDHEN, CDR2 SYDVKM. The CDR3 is CASSPVGGRGQETQYF. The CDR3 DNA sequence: TGTGCCAGCAGTCCAGTGGGCGGCAGGGGGCAAGAGACCCAGTACTTC.

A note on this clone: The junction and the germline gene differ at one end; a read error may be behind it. The DNA of the CDR3 is TGTGCCAGCAGCCAACGACGGGGTTGGGACTTC. Encoded protein: CASSQRRGWDF. V usage is TRBV7-2 and J usage is TRBJ2-7, with D possibly matching TRBD2 (5 bases). This CDR3 is 11 amino acids long. In germline, CDR1 is SGHTA, CDR2 FQGNSA.

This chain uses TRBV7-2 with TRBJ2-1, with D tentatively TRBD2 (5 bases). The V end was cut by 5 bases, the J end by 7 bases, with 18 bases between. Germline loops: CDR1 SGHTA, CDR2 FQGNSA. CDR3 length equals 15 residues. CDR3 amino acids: CASSLRGILGNEQFF. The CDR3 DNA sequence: TGTGCCAGCAGCCTGAGAGGGATCTTGGGGAATGAGCAGTTCTTC.

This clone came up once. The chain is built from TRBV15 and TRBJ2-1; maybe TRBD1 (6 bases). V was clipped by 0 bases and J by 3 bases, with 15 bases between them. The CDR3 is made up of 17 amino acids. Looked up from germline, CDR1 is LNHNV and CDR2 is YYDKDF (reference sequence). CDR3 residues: CATSRDRDTDDYNEQFF. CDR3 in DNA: TGTGCCACCAGCAGAGACCGGGACACCGACGACTACAATGAGCAGTTCTTC.

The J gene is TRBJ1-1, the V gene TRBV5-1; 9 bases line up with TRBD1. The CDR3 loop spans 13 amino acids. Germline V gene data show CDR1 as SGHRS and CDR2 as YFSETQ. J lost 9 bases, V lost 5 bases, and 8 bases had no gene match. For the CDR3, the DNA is TGCGCCAGCAGACAAGAGGGACAGGGCAAAGCTTTCTTT. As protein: CASRQEGQGKAFF.

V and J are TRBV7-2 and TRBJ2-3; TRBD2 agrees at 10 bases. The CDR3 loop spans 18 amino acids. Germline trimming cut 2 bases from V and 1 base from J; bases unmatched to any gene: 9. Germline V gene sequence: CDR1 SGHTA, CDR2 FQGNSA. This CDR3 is CASSLRRSGRAGTDTQYF. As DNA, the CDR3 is TGTGCCAGCAGCTTAAGGCGGAGCGGGAGGGCTGGCACAGATACGCAGTATTTT.

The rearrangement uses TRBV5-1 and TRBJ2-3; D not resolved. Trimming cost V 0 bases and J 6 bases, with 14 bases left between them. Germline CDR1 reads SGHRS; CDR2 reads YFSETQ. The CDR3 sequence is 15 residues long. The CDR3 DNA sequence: TGCGCCAGCAGCTTGGACGCCGCTATTTTGGATACGCAGTATTTT. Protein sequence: CASSLDAAILDTQYF. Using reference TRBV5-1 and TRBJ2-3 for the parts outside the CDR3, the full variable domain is KAGVTQTPRYLIKTRGQQVTLSCSPISGHRSVSWYQQTPGQGLQFLFEYFSETQRNKGNFPGRFSGRQFSNSRSEMNVSTLELGDSALYLCASSLDAAILDTQYFGPGTRLTVL.